These 9 T cell receptor beta chains originate from one sample sequenced in a study of identical twins. Using its own MiXCR run on the 5' RACE reads, TCRdb lists one record per CDR3 protein. The table has under 800,000 distinct CDR3 sequences, around 20% seen once. This same sample was also part of a study on T cells expressing NK-cell markers.

Sequencing used PBMCs. The receptors originated from a woman between 18 and 30 years old in good health.

This clonotype has more than one count but fewer than ten. The V and J genes are TRBV12-3 or TRBV12-4 and TRBJ2-3; TRBD2 matches at 7 bases. V dropped 2 bases and J dropped 1; count of bases not matched to a gene: 6. The CDR3 has 16 residues. CDR3 nucleotide sequence: TGTGCCAGCAGTTTAAGTGCAGGGAGGGGCACAGATACGCAGTATTTT. Amino acid sequence: CASSLSAGRGTDTQYF.

The gene calls are TRBV5-5 and TRBJ2-2; perhaps TRBD1 as D (6 bases). The CDR3 spans 16 residues. V gave up 1 base and J gave up 0 bases, with 10 bases separating them. CDR1 SGHKS and CDR2 YYEKEE come from the germline V gene (reference sequence). Here the CDR3 reads CASSLYRTANTGELFF. The CDR3 nucleotides are TGTGCCAGCAGCTTGTATCGGACAGCGAACACCGGGGAGCTGTTTTTT.

The chain joins TRBV9 to TRBJ2-3; TRBD2 is a possible D gene (6 bases). Germline V gene sequence: CDR1 SGDLS, CDR2 YYNGEE. The CDR3 runs 15 residues. Trimming removed 4 bases at V and 0 bases at J, with 12 bases between. CDR3 nucleotide sequence: TGTGCCAGCAGCCCCCCTCTAGCGAGCACAGATACGCAGTATTTT. Protein: CASSPPLASTDTQYF.

The CDR3 DNA reads as TGTGCCAGCATAAGGACAGCAAACACCGGGGAGCTGTTTTTT. This encodes CASIRTANTGELFF. The chain is built from TRBV2 and TRBJ2-2; weak D call: TRBD1 (6 bases). Trimming left V 7 bases short and J 2 bases short, with 11 bases between. The CDR3 runs 14 residues. The germline V gene has CDR1 SNHLY and CDR2 FYNNEI.

The chain couples TRBV12-3 or TRBV12-4 to TRBJ2-1; D gene uncertain. V was shortened by 3 bases and J by 7 bases, with 10 bases between the two germline ends. CDR3 length equals 13 residues. CDR3 DNA sequence: TGTGCCAGCAGTTTCAGGAGTCAAAATGAGCAGTTCTTC. This sequence encodes CASSFRSQNEQFF.

The chain links TRBV15 to TRBJ2-2, with a possible D match to TRBD2 (6 bases). CDR1 and CDR2 from the germline V gene are LNHNV and YYDKDF (reference sequence). The CDR3 spans 13 residues. V was trimmed by 8 bases and J by 5 bases, leaving 12 bases between them. As DNA, the CDR3 is TGTGCCACCCGACTAGTGTATACCGGGGAGCTGTTTTTT. The encoded protein is CATRLVYTGELFF. Variable domain in full (rest from reference TRBV15 and TRBJ2-2): DAMVIQNPRYQVTQFGKPVTLSCSQTLNHNVMYWYQQKSSQAPKLLFHYYDKDFNNEADTPDNFQSRRPNTSFCFLDIRSPGLGDTAMYLCATRLVYTGELFFGEGSRLTVL.

This clonotype was recorded a few times. The chain recombines TRBV20-1 with TRBJ2-3; D may match TRBD1 or TRBD2 (6 bases each). Germline V gene data show CDR1 as DFQATT and CDR2 as SNEGSKA (reference sequence). This CDR3 spans 13 amino acids. Trimming left V 5 bases short and J 3 bases short, with 12 bases between. The DNA of the CDR3 is TGCAGTGCTCTTGGAGGGGGAACAGATACGCAGTATTTT. Protein sequence: CSALGGGTDTQYF.

There are many counts of this clonotype. The rearrangement uses TRBV29-1 and TRBJ2-7; possibly TRBD2 for D (5 bases). Per germline, CDR1 SQVTM and CDR2 ANQGSEA. V shed 4 bases and J shed 1 base, with 5 bases lying between them. The CDR3 contains 11 residues. CDR3 amino acids: CSVGESYEQYF. The CDR3, as DNA: TGCAGCGTTGGGGAGTCCTACGAGCAGTACTTC.

This clonotype was seen more than once but under ten times. The chain links TRBV7-9 to TRBJ2-1; 10 bases are a match to TRBD1. Germline CDR1 is SEHNR and CDR2 is FQNEAQ (reference sequence). The CDR3 has 14 residues. Unmatched junction bases numbered 3, after V lost 1 base and J lost 9 bases. CDR3 nucleotide sequence: TGTGCCAGCAGCTTAGAGACAGGGGGCTCTGAGCAGTTCTTC. This sequence encodes CASSLETGGSEQFF.